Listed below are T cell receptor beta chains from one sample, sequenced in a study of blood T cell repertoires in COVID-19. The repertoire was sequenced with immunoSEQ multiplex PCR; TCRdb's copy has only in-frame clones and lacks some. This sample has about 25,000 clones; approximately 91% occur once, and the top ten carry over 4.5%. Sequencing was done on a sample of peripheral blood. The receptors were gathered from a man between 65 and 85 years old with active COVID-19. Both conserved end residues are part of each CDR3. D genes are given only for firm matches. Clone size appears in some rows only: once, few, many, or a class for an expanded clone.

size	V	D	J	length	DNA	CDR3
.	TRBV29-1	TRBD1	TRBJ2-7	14	TGCAGCGTTGAACAGGACAGGGGGCCCCACGAGCAGTACTTC	CSVEQDRGPHEQYF
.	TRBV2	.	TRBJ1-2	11	TGTGCCAGCGCAAGCGATTGGGGCTACACCTTC	CASASDWGYTF
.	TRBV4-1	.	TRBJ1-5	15	TGCGCCAGCAGCCAAGACCCCAGGGGACATCAGCCCCAGCATTTT	CASSQDPRGHQPQHF
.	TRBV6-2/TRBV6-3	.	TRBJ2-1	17	TGTGCCAGCAGTTATCAGCCCGACAGTAGCTCCTACAATGAGCAGTTCTTC	CASSYQPDSSSYNEQFF
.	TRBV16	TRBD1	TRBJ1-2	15	TGTGCCAGCAGCCCGCGGACAGGGGGTGACTATGGCTACACCTTC	CASSPRTGGDYGYTF
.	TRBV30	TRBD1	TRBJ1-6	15	TGTGCCTGGAGTAGGGGGCCCTTCATTAATTCACCCCTCCACTTT	CAWSRGPFINSPLHF
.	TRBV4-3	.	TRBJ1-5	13	TGCGCCAGCAGCCAAGATATTGACGGCCAGGTGCATTTT	CASSQDIDGQVHF
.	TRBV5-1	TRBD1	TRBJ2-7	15	TGCGCCAGCAGGTACTCCGGGACAGGTTGGTCCGAGCAGTACTTC	CASRYSGTGWSEQYF
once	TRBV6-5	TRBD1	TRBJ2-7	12	TGTGCCAGCAGGGGACAGCATCGCGAGCAGTACTTC	CASRGQHREQYF
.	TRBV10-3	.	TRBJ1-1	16	TGTGCCATCAGTGAGTCCGCGGGGGCAACGAACACTGAAGCTTTCTTT	CAISESAGATNTEAFF
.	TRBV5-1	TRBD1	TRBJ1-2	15	TGCGCCAGCAGACAACCCGGGACAGGGGGTCTTGGCTACACCTTC	CASRQPGTGGLGYTF
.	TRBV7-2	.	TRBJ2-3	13	TGTGCCAGCAGCTTTCCGGGGACAGATACGCAGTATTTT	CASSFPGTDTQYF
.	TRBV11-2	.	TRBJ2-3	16	TGTGCCAGCAGCTTAGATCTGGGCGTTAGCACAGATACGCAGTATTTT	CASSLDLGVSTDTQYF
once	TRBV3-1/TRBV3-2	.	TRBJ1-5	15	TGTGCCAGCAGCCGAGGACCGGGAACCAATCAGCCCCAGCATTTT	CASSRGPGTNQPQHF
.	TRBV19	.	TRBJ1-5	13	TGTGCCAGTAGTTTTGGACAGAATCAGCCCCAGCATTTT	CASSFGQNQPQHF
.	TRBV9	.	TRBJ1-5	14	TGTGCCAGCAGCGGAACTCGCTTGGATCAGCCCCAGCATTTT	CASSGTRLDQPQHF
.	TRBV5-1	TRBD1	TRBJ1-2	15	TGCGCCAGCAGAGAATCCGGGACAGCGGACTATGGCTACACCTTC	CASRESGTADYGYTF
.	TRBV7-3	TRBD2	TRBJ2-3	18	TGTGCCAGCAGCTTAGGACCCCCGACTAGCGGGGGGGCTTATACGCAGTATTTT	CASSLGPPTSGGAYTQYF
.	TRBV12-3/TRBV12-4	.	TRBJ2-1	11	TGTGCCAGCAGATCCGGGACAAAGCAGTTCTTC	CASRSGTKQFF
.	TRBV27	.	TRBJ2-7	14	TGTGCCAGCAGTTTTTTCCCAGACTCCTACGAGCAGTACTTC	CASSFFPDSYEQYF
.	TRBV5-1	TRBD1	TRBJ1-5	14	TGCGCCAGCAGCTTGGGGACAGGGGGTCAGCCCCAGCATTTT	CASSLGTGGQPQHF
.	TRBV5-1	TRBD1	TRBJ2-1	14	TGCGCCAGCAGGCCGGGACAGGGTAGGAATGAGCAGTTCTTC	CASRPGQGRNEQFF
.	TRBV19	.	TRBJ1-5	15	TGTGCCAGTAGTATGACAGGCTATAGCAATCAGCCCCAGCATTTT	CASSMTGYSNQPQHF
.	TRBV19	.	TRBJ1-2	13	TGTGCCAGTAGTATTGTGGAGATCCGCGGCTACACCTTC	CASSIVEIRGYTF
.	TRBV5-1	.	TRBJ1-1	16	TGCGCCAGCAGCTTCCCGACGGTGCAGGGAAACACTGAAGCTTTCTTT	CASSFPTVQGNTEAFF
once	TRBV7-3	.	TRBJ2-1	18	TGTGCCAGCAGCCAGCCCCCCCGGGACAACCAATATTTCAATGAGCAGTTCTTC	CASSQPPRDNQYFNEQFF
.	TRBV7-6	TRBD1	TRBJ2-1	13	TGTGCCAGCAGTGACAGGGGGCTTGGTGAGCAGTTCTTC	CASSDRGLGEQFF
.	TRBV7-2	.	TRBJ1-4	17	TGTGCCAGCAGCTCCCTAGGATCCTCAGGGGCTAATGAAAAACTGTTTTTT	CASSSLGSSGANEKLFF
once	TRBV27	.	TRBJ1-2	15	TGTGCCAGCAGTAAACCAGGGACTTCCCACTATGGCTACACCTTC	CASSKPGTSHYGYTF
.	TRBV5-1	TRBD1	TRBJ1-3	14	TGCGCCAGCAGCCGTGCAGGGGGTGGAAACACCATATATTTT	CASSRAGGGNTIYF
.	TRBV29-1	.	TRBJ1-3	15	TGCAGCGTTGGCGAGGACACTTACTCTGGAAACACCATATATTTT	CSVGEDTYSGNTIYF
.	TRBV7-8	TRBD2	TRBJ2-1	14	TGTGCCAGCAGTTATGGGACTACCGTGTTTGAGCAGTTCTTC	CASSYGTTVFEQFF
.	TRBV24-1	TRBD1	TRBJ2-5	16	TGTGCCACCAGTGATTCCGGGACAGGGGGCGCGGAGACCCAGTACTTC	CATSDSGTGGAETQYF
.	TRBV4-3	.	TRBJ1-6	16	TGCGCCAGCAGCCAAGAATGGGCCGCCTATAATTCACCCCTCCACTTT	CASSQEWAAYNSPLHF
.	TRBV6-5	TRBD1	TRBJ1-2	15	TGTGCCAGCAGCCCAAGAGGACAGGGCGCCTATGGCTACACCTTC	CASSPRGQGAYGYTF
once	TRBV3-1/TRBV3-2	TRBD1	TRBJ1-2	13	TGTGCCAGCAGTTTCAGGGGGGACTATGGCTACACCTTC	CASSFRGDYGYTF
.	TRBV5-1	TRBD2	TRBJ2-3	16	TGCGCCAGCAGCTTGGGACTAGCGGGGGGGCTTGATACGCAGTATTTT	CASSLGLAGGLDTQYF
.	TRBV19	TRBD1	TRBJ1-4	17	TGTGCCAGTAGTCACACCGGACAGGGAAGGACTAATGAAAAACTGTTTTTT	CASSHTGQGRTNEKLFF
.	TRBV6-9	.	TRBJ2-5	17	TGTGCCAGCAGTTATCGTCGGATGGGGGCCCGACAAGAGACCCAGTACTTC	CASSYRRMGARQETQYF
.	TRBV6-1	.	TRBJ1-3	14	TGTGCCAGCAGTGAAGTGGGGGCCGCGAACACCATATATTTT	CASSEVGAANTIYF